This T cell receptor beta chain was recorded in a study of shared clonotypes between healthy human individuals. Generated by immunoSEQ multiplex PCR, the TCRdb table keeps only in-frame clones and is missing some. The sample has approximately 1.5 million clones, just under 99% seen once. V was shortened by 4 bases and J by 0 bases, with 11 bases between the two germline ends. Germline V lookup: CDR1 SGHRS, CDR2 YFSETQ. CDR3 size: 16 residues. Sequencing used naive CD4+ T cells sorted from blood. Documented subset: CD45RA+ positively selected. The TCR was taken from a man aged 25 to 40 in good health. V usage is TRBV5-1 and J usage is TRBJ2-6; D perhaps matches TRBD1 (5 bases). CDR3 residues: CASSGQGGSGANVLTF. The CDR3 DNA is TGCGCCAGCAGCGGTCAGGGTGGCTCTGGGGCCAACGTCCTGACTTTC.